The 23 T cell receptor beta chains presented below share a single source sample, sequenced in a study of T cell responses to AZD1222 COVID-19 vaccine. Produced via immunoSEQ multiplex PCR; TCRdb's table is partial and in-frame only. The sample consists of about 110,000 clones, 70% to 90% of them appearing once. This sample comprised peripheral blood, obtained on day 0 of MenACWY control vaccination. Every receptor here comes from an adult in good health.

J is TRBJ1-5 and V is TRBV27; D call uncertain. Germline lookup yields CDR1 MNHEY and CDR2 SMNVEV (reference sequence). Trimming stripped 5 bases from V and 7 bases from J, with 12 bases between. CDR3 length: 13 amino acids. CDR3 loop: CASSTAPLQPQHF. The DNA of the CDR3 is TGTGCCAGCAGTACGGCGCCGCTCCAGCCCCAGCATTTT.

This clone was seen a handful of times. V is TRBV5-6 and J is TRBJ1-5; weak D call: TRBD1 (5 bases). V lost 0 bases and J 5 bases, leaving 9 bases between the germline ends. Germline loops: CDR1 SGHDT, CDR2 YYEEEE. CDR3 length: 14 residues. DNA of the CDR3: TGTGCCAGCAGCTTGGGGGGGGTGGATCAGCCCCAGCATTTT. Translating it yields CASSLGGVDQPQHF.

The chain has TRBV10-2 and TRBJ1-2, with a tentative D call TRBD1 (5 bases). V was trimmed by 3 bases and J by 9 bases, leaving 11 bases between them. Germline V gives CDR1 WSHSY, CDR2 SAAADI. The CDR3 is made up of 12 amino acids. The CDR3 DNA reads TGCGCCAGCAGTGACCAAGGGGCGAGCTACACCTTC. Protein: CASSDQGASYTF.

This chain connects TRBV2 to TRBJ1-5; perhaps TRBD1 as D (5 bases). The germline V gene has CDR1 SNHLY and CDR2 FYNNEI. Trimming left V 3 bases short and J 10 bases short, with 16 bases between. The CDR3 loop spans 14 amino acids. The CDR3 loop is CASSETDTLQPQHF. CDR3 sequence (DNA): TGTGCCAGCAGTGAGACGGACACCCTCCAACCCCAGCATTTT.

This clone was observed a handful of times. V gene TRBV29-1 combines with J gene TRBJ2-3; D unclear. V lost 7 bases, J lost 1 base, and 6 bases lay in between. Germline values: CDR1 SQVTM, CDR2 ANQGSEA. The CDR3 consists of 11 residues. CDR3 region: CSDEGTDTQYF. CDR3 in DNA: TGCAGCGACGAAGGCACAGATACGCAGTATTTT.

This CDR3 is CASSYYRGPGELFF. CDR3 bases: TGTGCCAGCAGTTACTACAGGGGGCCCGGGGAGCTGTTTTTT. The V call is TRBV6-5, the J call TRBJ2-2, with 9 bases lining up with TRBD1. Trimming at V came to 1 base and at J to 6 bases, leaving 0 bases not matched to a gene. The length of the CDR3 is 14 residues. CDR1 MNHEY and CDR2 SVGAGI come from the germline V gene.

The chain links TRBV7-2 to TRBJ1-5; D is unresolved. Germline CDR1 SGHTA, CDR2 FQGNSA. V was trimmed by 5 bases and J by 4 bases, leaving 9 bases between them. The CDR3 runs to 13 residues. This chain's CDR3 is CASSLFTNQPQHF. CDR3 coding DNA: TGTGCCAGCAGCCTGTTCACGAATCAGCCCCAGCATTTT.

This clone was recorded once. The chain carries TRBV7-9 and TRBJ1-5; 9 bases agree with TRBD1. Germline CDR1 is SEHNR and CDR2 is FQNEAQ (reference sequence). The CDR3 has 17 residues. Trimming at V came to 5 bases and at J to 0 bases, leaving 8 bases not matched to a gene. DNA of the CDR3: TGTGCCAGCAGCCAGCAGACAGGGGGGGATAGCAATCAGCCCCAGCATTTT. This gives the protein CASSQQTGGDSNQPQHF. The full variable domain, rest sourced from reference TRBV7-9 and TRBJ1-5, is DTGVSQNPRHKITKRGQNVTFRCDPISEHNRLYWYRQTLGQGPEFLTYFQNEAQLEKSRLLSDRFSAERPKGSFSTLEIQRTEQGDSAMYLCASSQQTGGDSNQPQHFGDGTRLSIL.

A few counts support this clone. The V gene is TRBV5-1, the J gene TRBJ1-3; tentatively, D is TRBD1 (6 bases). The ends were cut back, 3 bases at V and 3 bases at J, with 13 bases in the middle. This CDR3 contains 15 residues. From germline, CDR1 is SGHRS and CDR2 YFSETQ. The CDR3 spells CASSSDSSGGNTIYF. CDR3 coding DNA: TGCGCCAGCAGCTCGGACAGTTCTGGTGGAAACACCATATATTTT.

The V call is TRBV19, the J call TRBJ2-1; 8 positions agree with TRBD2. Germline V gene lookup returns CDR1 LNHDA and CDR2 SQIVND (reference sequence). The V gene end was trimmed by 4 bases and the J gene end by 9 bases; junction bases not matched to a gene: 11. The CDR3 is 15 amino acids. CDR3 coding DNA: TGTGCCAGTAGTAAACTAGCGGCGGGGGGTGGTGAGCAGTTCTTC. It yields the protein CASSKLAAGGGEQFF.

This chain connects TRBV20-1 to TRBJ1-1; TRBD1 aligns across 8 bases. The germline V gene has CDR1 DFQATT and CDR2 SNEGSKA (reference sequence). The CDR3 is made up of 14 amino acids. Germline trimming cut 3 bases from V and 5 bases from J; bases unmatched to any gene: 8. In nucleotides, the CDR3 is TGCAGTGCTAGTCAGTCGGGACAGGTGACTGAAGCTTTCTTT. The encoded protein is CSASQSGQVTEAFF.

As DNA, the CDR3 is TGTGCCATCAGTGACAGGGGGGGACCGCGGGGCTCTGAAGCTTTCTTT. Protein sequence: CAISDRGGPRGSEAFF. This rearrangement joins TRBV10-3 to TRBJ1-1; TRBD1 agrees at 7 bases. The CDR3 length is 16 residues. CDR1 and CDR2 from the germline V gene are ENHRY and SYGVKD. The V gene end was trimmed by 3 bases and the J gene end by 6 bases; junction bases not matched to a gene: 13.

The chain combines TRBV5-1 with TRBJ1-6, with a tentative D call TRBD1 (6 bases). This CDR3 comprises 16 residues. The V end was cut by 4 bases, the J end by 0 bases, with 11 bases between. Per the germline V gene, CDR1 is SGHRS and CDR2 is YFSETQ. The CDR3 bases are TGCGCCAGCAGCGTCACAGGGAGCTCCTATAATTCACCCCTCCACTTT. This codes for CASSVTGSSYNSPLHF.

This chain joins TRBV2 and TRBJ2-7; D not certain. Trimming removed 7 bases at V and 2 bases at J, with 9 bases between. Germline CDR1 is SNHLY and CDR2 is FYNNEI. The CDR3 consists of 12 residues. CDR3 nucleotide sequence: TGTGCCAGCATTGACGCGGCCTACGAGCAGTACTTC. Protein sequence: CASIDAAYEQYF.

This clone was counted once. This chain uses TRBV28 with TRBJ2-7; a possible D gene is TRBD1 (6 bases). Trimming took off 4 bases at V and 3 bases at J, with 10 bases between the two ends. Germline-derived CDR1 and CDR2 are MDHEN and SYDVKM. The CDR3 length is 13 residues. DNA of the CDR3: TGTGCCAGCAGTTCTGGGGGCGTCTACGAGCAGTACTTC. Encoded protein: CASSSGGVYEQYF.

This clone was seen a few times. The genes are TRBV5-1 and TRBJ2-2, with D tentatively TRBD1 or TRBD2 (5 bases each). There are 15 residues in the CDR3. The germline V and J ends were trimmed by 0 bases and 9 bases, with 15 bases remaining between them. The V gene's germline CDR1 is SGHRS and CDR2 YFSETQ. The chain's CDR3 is CASSLAQLRDRELFF. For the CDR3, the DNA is TGCGCCAGCAGCTTGGCCCAGCTTAGGGACCGGGAGCTGTTTTTT.

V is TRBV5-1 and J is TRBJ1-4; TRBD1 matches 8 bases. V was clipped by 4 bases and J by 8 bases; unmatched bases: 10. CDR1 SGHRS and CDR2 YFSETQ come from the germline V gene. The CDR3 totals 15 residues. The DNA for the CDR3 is TGCGCCAGCAGCCCGAGACAGGGGAGCGGAGAAAAACTGTTTTTT. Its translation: CASSPRQGSGEKLFF. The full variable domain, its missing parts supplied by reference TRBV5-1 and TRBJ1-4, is KAGVTQTPRYLIKTRGQQVTLSCSPISGHRSVSWYQQTPGQGLQFLFEYFSETQRNKGNFPGRFSGRQFSNSRSEMNVSTLELGDSALYLCASSPRQGSGEKLFFGSGTQLSVL.

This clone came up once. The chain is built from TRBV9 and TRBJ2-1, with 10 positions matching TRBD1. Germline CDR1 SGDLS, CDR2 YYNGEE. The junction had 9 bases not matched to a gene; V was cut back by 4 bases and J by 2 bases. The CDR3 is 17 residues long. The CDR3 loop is CASSQRTGQGPYNEQFF. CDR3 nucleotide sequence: TGTGCCAGCAGCCAACGGACGGGACAGGGGCCCTACAATGAGCAGTTCTTC. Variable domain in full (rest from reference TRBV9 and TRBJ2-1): DSGVTQTPKHLITATGQRVTLRCSPRSGDLSVYWYQQSLDQGLQFLIQYYNGEERAKGNILERFSAQQFPDLHSELNLSSLELGDSALYFCASSQRTGQGPYNEQFFGPGTRLTVL.

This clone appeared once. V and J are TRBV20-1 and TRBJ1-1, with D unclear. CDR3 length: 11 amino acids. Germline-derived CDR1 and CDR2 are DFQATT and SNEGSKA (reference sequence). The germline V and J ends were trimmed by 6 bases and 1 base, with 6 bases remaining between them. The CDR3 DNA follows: TGCAGTGCCCTCTGGAACACTGAAGCTTTCTTT. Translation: CSALWNTEAFF.

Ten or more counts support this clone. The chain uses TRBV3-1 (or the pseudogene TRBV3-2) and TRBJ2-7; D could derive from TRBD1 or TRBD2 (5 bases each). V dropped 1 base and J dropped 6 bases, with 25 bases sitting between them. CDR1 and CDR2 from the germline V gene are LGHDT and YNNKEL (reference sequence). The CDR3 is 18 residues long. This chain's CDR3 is CASSQGRARGPTRIEQYF. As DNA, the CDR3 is TGTGCCAGCAGCCAAGGGCGGGCCCGGGGCCCTACTAGAATCGAGCAGTACTTC.

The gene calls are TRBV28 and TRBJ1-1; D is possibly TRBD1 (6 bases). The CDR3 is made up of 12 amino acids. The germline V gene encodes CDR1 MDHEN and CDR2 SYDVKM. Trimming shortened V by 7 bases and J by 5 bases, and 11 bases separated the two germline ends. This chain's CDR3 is CASIGQSTEAFF. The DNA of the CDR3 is TGTGCCAGCATTGGACAGTCGACTGAAGCTTTCTTT. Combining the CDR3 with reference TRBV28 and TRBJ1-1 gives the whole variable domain DVKVTQSSRYLVKRTGEKVFLECVQDMDHENMFWYRQDPGLGLRLIYFSYDVKMKEKGDIPEGYSVSREKKERFSLILESASTNQTSMYLCASIGQSTEAFFGQGTRLTVV.

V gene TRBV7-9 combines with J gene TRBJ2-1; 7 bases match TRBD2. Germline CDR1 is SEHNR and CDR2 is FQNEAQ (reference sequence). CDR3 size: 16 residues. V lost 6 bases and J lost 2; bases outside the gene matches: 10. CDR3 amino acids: CASRGPPRGAYNEQFF. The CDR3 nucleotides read TGTGCCAGCAGAGGGCCTCCCCGGGGGGCCTACAATGAGCAGTTCTTC.

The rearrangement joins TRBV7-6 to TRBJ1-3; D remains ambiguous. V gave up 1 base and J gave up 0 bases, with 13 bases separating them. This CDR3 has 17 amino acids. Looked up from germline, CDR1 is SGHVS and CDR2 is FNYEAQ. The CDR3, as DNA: TGTGCCAGCAGCTTAGAAACCGGGCCGAGCTCTGGAAACACCATATATTTT. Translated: CASSLETGPSSGNTIYF.